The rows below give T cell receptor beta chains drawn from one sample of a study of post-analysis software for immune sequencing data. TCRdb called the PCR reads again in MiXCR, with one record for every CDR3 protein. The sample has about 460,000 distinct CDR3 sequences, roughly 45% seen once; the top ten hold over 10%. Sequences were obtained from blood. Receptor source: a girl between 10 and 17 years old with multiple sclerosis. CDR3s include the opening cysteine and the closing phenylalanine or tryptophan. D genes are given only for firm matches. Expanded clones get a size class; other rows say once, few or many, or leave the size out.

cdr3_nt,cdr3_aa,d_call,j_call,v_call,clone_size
TGTGCCAGCAGCTTAACCCTCGCAGCTAGCGGCTACAATGAGCAGTTCTTC,CASSLTLAASGYNEQFF,TRBD2,TRBJ2-1,TRBV7-8,NA
TGCGCCAGCAGCCAGCGGAGATATGGGGTCTCACCCCTCCACTTT,CASSQRRYGVSPLHF,NA,TRBJ1-6,TRBV4-3,NA
TGTGCCAGCAGACAGGGACTAGCCCTATCAGAGACCCAGTACTTC,CASRQGLALSETQYF,TRBD2,TRBJ2-5,TRBV7-3,NA
TGCAGTGCTAGGCCCGAGACAGGGAGAGGGCCTGATCAAGAGACCCAGTACTTC,CSARPETGRGPDQETQYF,TRBD1,TRBJ2-5,TRBV20-1,NA
TGTGCCACCAGCAGAGATTTGTCGGGCTACGAGCAGTACTTC,CATSRDLSGYEQYF,NA,TRBJ2-7,TRBV15,NA
TGTGCCAGCAGTTTTAACAGGGTTGATGGAGAGACCCAGTACTTC,CASSFNRVDGETQYF,NA,TRBJ2-5,TRBV28,NA
TGTGCCAGCAGCCCAAACCCTGCGACAGGGTCATCCAACTATGGCTACACCTTC,CASSPNPATGSSNYGYTF,TRBD1,TRBJ1-2,TRBV7-3,few
TGTGCCAGCAGTTTTTGGGCGGGAGGAGGACACAATGAGCAGTTCTTC,CASSFWAGGGHNEQFF,TRBD2,TRBJ2-1,TRBV12-3/TRBV12-4,few
TGTGCCAGCAGTTATAACCCCGCCTCCTACGAGCAGTACTTC,CASSYNPASYEQYF,NA,TRBJ2-7,TRBV6-5,few
TGTGCCAGCAGCTGGACAGGTGACACTGAAGCTTTCTTT,CASSWTGDTEAFF,TRBD1,TRBJ1-1,TRBV12-3/TRBV12-4,NA
TGTGCCAGCAGCCTAAACCCCAGTGAGCAGTTCTTC,CASSLNPSEQFF,NA,TRBJ2-1,TRBV7-2,NA
TGTGCCAGCAGCATCGTAGAGGGGTACGGGGAGACCCAGTACTTC,CASSIVEGYGETQYF,NA,TRBJ2-5,TRBV14,NA
TGCGCCAGCAGCCATGGGCGGGAGAGCTCCTACGAGCAGTACTTC,CASSHGRESSYEQYF,TRBD2,TRBJ2-7,TRBV4-1,NA
TGCAGCGTTGACACTTCGGGGGCGCGCGATACGCAGTATTTT,CSVDTSGARDTQYF,NA,TRBJ2-3,TRBV29-1,NA
TGTGCCAGCAAGTCCTCCGGGACAGGGAATACAGATACGCAGTATTTT,CASKSSGTGNTDTQYF,TRBD1,TRBJ2-3,TRBV28,few
TGCGCCAGCAGCACTTCTTACGAGCAGTACTTC,CASSTSYEQYF,NA,TRBJ2-7,TRBV6-2/TRBV6-3,many
TGTGCCAGCAGCTTGGGGGGGGGCGCAGGCACTGAAGCTTTCTTT,CASSLGGGAGTEAFF,NA,TRBJ1-1,TRBV5-4,NA
TGTGCCAGCAGCCCCCTCGGTGGACAGGGCTATCAGCCCCAGCATTTT,CASSPLGGQGYQPQHF,TRBD1,TRBJ1-5,TRBV4-2,few
TGCAGTGCTACCCCCTCGTGGGACAGTCGCACAGATACGCAGTATTTT,CSATPSWDSRTDTQYF,TRBD1,TRBJ2-3,TRBV20-1,many
TGTGCCAGCAGTAGGAGGGGACACAATCAGCCCCAGCATTTT,CASSRRGHNQPQHF,NA,TRBJ1-5,TRBV12-3/TRBV12-4,NA
TGTGCCAGCAGCCGGGACAGTAGCAATCAGCCCCAGCATTTT,CASSRDSSNQPQHF,TRBD1,TRBJ1-5,TRBV7-9,NA
TGTGCCAGCAGCAAAGCTCTCGGGGGCGGGGATGGCTACACCTTC,CASSKALGGGDGYTF,NA,TRBJ1-2,TRBV21-1,few
TGCGCCAGCAGCCAAGGTGGACTAGCGGGGCTACAAGAGACCCAGTACTTC,CASSQGGLAGLQETQYF,TRBD2,TRBJ2-5,TRBV4-1,few
TGTGCCAGCAGCTACGGACTAGTCCCAGATACGCAGTATTTT,CASSYGLVPDTQYF,TRBD2,TRBJ2-3,TRBV7-2,NA
TGTGCCAGCTCACCGTCCGGAGGGGCCGGGCAGTACTTC,CASSPSGGAGQYF,NA,TRBJ2-7,TRBV18,NA
TGTGCCAGCAGTCGGACTAGACGGGAGACCCAGTACTTC,CASSRTRRETQYF,TRBD2,TRBJ2-5,TRBV28,NA
TGTGCCAGCAGTTTTCGAGGTCTCGGCCCGGAAAAACTGTTTTTT,CASSFRGLGPEKLFF,NA,TRBJ1-4,TRBV27,NA
TGTGCCAGCAGGACCGGGACGGATGGCTACACCTTC,CASRTGTDGYTF,NA,TRBJ1-2,TRBV6-5,NA
TGTGCCAGCAGCGTAGAGTCAGTGAACACTGAAGCTTTCTTT,CASSVESVNTEAFF,NA,TRBJ1-1,TRBV9,NA
TGTGCCAGCAGTGACCCAGGGAGTGAGGCTGAAGCTTTCTTT,CASSDPGSEAEAFF,NA,TRBJ1-1,TRBV2,NA
TGCAGCGTTGACCGCCCCCGGCAGTATTTT,CSVDRPRQYF,NA,TRBJ2-3,TRBV29-1,few
TGCAGTGCTACGGCACTAGCGGGACACACAGATACGCAGTATTTT,CSATALAGHTDTQYF,TRBD2,TRBJ2-3,TRBV20-1,NA
TGTGCCAGCAATCCCGCGGCAGGGGCTGTCAATGAGCAGTTCTTC,CASNPAAGAVNEQFF,NA,TRBJ2-1,TRBV6-5,NA
TGCGCCAGCAGGGAGCCCACTAGCGAGAGCTCCTACGAGCAGTACTTC,CASREPTSESSYEQYF,TRBD2,TRBJ2-7,TRBV5-1,NA
TGTGCCTGGAGTGCGCCCGATAGCGGGACTCTCTCCTACGAGCAGTACTTC,CAWSAPDSGTLSYEQYF,TRBD2,TRBJ2-7,TRBV30,NA
TGTGCCAGCAGTTACAACACAGGGATCTCTGGGGCCAACGTCCTGACTTTC,CASSYNTGISGANVLTF,NA,TRBJ2-6,TRBV6-6,NA